The 2 T cell receptor beta chains below all came from one sample that was sequenced in a study of CD8 T cells in Susac syndrome. Random hexamers primed reverse transcription of about 0.45 to 1 ug RNA. TCRdb analysed the immunoSEQ multiplex PCR reads with MiXCR anew, one entry per CDR3 protein. The sample yields fewer than 80,000 distinct CDR3 sequences, roughly 95% seen once. The sequenced sample consisted of CD8+ T cells from PBMCs. Source of these receptors: a human donor with Susac syndrome.

The chain employs TRBV7-9 and TRBJ2-7, with D tentatively TRBD2 (6 bases). The CDR3 loop spans 14 amino acids. The germline V gene encodes CDR1 SEHNR and CDR2 FQNEAQ (reference sequence). Trimming pared 5 bases from V and 2 bases from J, leaving 13 bases between. The CDR3 nucleotides read TGTGCCAGCAGCCCTACTAGCCCCCCCTACGAGCAGTACTTC. Translation gives CASSPTSPPYEQYF.

The chain links TRBV6-2 or TRBV6-3 to TRBJ2-7; TRBD1 matches at 7 bases. V shed 6 bases, J shed 4 bases, and the junction held 6 bases outside the gene matches. The CDR3 runs to 13 residues. Germline loops: CDR1 MNHEY, CDR2 SVGEGT. CDR3 nucleotide sequence: TGTGCCAGCAGATCGGGACAGCATTACGAGCAGTACTTC. Amino acid sequence: CASRSGQHYEQYF.